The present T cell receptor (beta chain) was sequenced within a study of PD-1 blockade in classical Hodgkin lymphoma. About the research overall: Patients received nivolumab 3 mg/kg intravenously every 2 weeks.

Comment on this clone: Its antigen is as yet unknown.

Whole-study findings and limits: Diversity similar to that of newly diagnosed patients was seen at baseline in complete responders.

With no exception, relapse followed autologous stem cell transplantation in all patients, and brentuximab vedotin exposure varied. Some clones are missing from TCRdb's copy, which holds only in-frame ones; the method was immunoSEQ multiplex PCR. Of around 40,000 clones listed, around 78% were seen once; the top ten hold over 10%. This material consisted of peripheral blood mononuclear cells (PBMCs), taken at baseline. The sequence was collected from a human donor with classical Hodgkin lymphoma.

CDR3 in amino acids: CATSRGHSRSGNTIYF. The DNA of the CDR3 is TGTGCCACCAGCAGAGGGCACAGTCGCTCTGGAAACACCATATATTTT. The chain joins TRBV15 to TRBJ1-3; no definite D call. Looked up from germline, CDR1 is LNHNV and CDR2 is YYDKDF (reference sequence). With 1 base removed from V and 0 bases from J, the gap between germline ends came to 10 bases. There are 16 residues in the CDR3. The variable domain in full, with the rest retrieved from reference TRBV15 and TRBJ1-3, is DAMVIQNPRYQVTQFGKPVTLSCSQTLNHNVMYWYQQKSSQAPKLLFHYYDKDFNNEADTPDNFQSRRPNTSFCFLDIRSPGLGDTAMYLCATSRGHSRSGNTIYFGEGSWLTVV.